One and the same sample provided the 26 T cell receptor beta chains below, sequenced in a study of low-dose radiotherapy and immunotherapy resistance in tumors. TRAV- and TRBV-specific primers were used for first-strand cDNA, which covered alpha and beta chains. A constant-region primer paired with the V-primer adapter amplified TCRs over approximately 18 PCR cycles. Using its own MiXCR run on the reads, TCRdb lists one record per CDR3 protein. The repertoire holds 95,000 to 100,000 distinct CDR3 sequences, with around 21% as singletons. Documented time point: after trial treatment. Treatment indicated: LDRT plus nivolumab, ipilimumab, low-dose cyclophosphamide and aspirin (RACIN trial). This material consisted of PBMCs, taken after low-dose radiotherapy plus immunotherapy. Every receptor here comes from a male donor with prostate cancer.

This clonotype has ten or more counts. The chain combines TRBV29-1 with TRBJ2-7, with 7 bases fitting TRBD2. The ends lost 4 bases at V and 4 bases at J; junction bases unmatched: 7. The CDR3 length is 13 residues. Germline V lookup: CDR1 SQVTM, CDR2 ANQGSEA. CDR3 in DNA: TGCAGCGTTGTCTCGGGGGAGGGGTACGAGCAGTACTTC. Amino acid sequence: CSVVSGEGYEQYF.

This clonotype showed up many times. This chain links TRBV29-1 with TRBJ2-2; the D call may be TRBD1 or TRBD2 (5 bases each). The CDR3 has 13 amino acids. Germline CDR1 is SQVTM and CDR2 is ANQGSEA. Trimming cost V 6 bases and J 6 bases, with 14 bases left between them. The CDR3 sequence is CSVIPGTPGELFF. The CDR3 bases are TGCAGCGTCATTCCCGGGACCCCCGGGGAGCTGTTTTTT.

This clonotype was counted ten times or more. The DNA of the CDR3 is TGTGCCAGCAGAATCGGGACTAGCGGACACAATGAGCAGTTCTTC. This encodes CASRIGTSGHNEQFF. The gene calls are TRBV13 and TRBJ2-1, with TRBD2 identical over 11 bases. After removal of 6 bases from V and 5 bases from J, the junction contained 6 bases not matched to a gene. There are 15 residues in the CDR3. From germline, CDR1 is PRHDT and CDR2 FYEKMQ (reference sequence).

V is TRBV29-1 and J is TRBJ2-5; D assignment may be TRBD1 or TRBD2 (5 bases each). From germline, CDR1 is SQVTM and CDR2 ANQGSEA. The CDR3 is made up of 14 amino acids. Trimming took off 3 bases at V and 5 bases at J, with 16 bases between the two ends. CDR3 sequence: CSVEGPLGFETQYF. As DNA, the CDR3 is TGCAGCGTTGAGGGACCGTTAGGCTTTGAGACCCAGTACTTC.

In this sample, this clonotype turned up many times. The rearrangement links TRBV10-1 to TRBJ1-3, with 8 positions matching TRBD1. The germline gives CDR1 WNHNN, CDR2 SYGVQD (reference sequence). The trim removed 10 bases at V and 1 base at J, leaving 15 bases unmatched. This CDR3 contains 17 residues. CDR3 amino acids: CATSSGTGVRSGNTIYF. Written as DNA, the CDR3 is TGCGCCACTTCCTCCGGGACAGGAGTAAGGTCTGGAAACACCATATATTTT.

The sample holds many counts of this clonotype. V usage is TRBV29-1 and J usage is TRBJ2-1; D unclear. With 3 bases removed from V and 4 bases from J, the gap between germline ends came to 13 bases. The CDR3 consists of 14 residues. From germline, CDR1 is SQVTM and CDR2 ANQGSEA. The CDR3 is CSVDVTWAYNEQFF. As DNA, the CDR3 is TGCAGCGTTGATGTGACTTGGGCATACAATGAGCAGTTCTTC.

Many counts were recorded for this clonotype. This chain's CDR3 is CASSLDVGANQPQHF. The CDR3 DNA follows: TGCGCCAGCAGCTTGGACGTGGGGGCCAATCAGCCCCAGCATTTT. The V call is TRBV5-1, the J call TRBJ1-5; possibly TRBD1 for D (6 bases). The CDR3 sequence is 15 residues long. Germline V gene lookup returns CDR1 SGHRS and CDR2 YFSETQ. The V end was cut by 0 bases, the J end by 3 bases, with 10 bases between.

This clonotype was detected ten times or more. The gene calls are TRBV30 and TRBJ2-7; no definite D call. The CDR3 extends over 12 amino acids. The germline V and J ends were trimmed by 0 bases and 7 bases, with 10 bases remaining between them. Germline loops: CDR1 GTSNPN, CDR2 SVGIG (reference sequence). In DNA, the CDR3 is TGTGCCTGGAGTGTAGGGCCGTCGGAGCAGTACTTC. It translates to CAWSVGPSEQYF.

This clonotype was observed at least ten times. V gene TRBV6-2 or TRBV6-3 combines with J gene TRBJ2-1, with 10 bases matching TRBD2. CDR3 size: 16 residues. Trimming removed 0 bases from V and 3 bases from J; junction bases left unmatched: 2. Per germline, CDR1 MNHEY and CDR2 SVGEGT. The CDR3 DNA follows: TGTGCCAGCAGTTACTCCGGGACTAGCGTCTACAATGAGCAGTTCTTC. Protein sequence: CASSYSGTSVYNEQFF.

This clonotype was seen ten or more times. The chain joins TRBV5-1 to TRBJ2-3, with TRBD1 identical over 8 bases. Germline V lookup: CDR1 SGHRS, CDR2 YFSETQ. The CDR3 runs 15 residues. Germline trimming cut 3 bases from V and 4 bases from J; bases unmatched to any gene: 7. As DNA, the CDR3 is TGCGCCAGCAGCTCCGACAGGACAGGGTCAGATACGCAGTATTTT. It is translated as CASSSDRTGSDTQYF. Filled out from reference TRBV5-1 and TRBJ2-3, the complete variable domain reads KAGVTQTPRYLIKTRGQQVTLSCSPISGHRSVSWYQQTPGQGLQFLFEYFSETQRNKGNFPGRFSGRQFSNSRSEMNVSTLELGDSALYLCASSSDRTGSDTQYFGPGTRLTVL.

This clonotype occurred many times. The gene calls are TRBV4-1 and TRBJ1-1, with D tentatively TRBD1 (6 bases). Germline V gene data show CDR1 as MGHRA and CDR2 as YSYEKL. The CDR3 is 15 residues long. V gave up 7 bases and J gave up 0 bases, with 15 bases separating them. CDR3 sequence: CASTARGGMNTEAFF. DNA for the CDR3: TGCGCCAGCACCGCTCGAGGGGGGATGAACACTGAAGCTTTCTTT.

The table lists this clonotype with a few counts. The rearrangement joins TRBV29-1 to TRBJ2-4; TRBD1 matches at 8 bases. Germline CDR1 and CDR2: SQVTM and ANQGSEA. The trim removed 7 bases at V and 6 bases at J, leaving 5 bases unmatched. This CDR3 comprises 12 residues. The CDR3 reads CSGRTGGNIQYF. The CDR3 DNA reads TGCAGCGGACGAACAGGGGGAAACATTCAGTACTTC.

In this sample, this clonotype turned up many times. The gene calls are TRBV6-2 or TRBV6-3 and TRBJ1-1, with D possibly matching TRBD1 (5 bases). Trimming removed 8 bases from V and 1 base from J, with 20 bases in between. The CDR3 has 16 residues. CDR1 is MNHEY, CDR2 SVGEGT, per germline. In DNA form, the CDR3 reads TGTGCCAGCGAAAGGGGCCCCAGTAGGAGGAACACTGAAGCTTTCTTT. Residues: CASERGPSRRNTEAFF.

This clonotype was recorded at least ten times. V usage is TRBV19 and J usage is TRBJ1-5, with D maybe TRBD1 (5 bases). The CDR3 runs 16 residues. V was shortened by 5 bases and J by 3 bases, with 17 bases between the two germline ends. Germline CDR1 and CDR2: LNHDA and SQIVND (reference sequence). CDR3 amino acids: CASSPISGTVNQPQHF. The CDR3 DNA reads as TGTGCCAGTAGTCCGATCTCCGGGACGGTCAATCAGCCCCAGCATTTT.

This clonotype appeared a few times. This chain links TRBV7-3 with TRBJ2-3; D remains ambiguous. This CDR3 is 15 amino acids long. The V gene lost 3 bases and the J gene lost 3 bases, with 13 bases spanning the gap. Germline V gives CDR1 SGHTA, CDR2 FQGTGA. CDR3 sequence reads: CASSLLDLLTDTQYF. The CDR3 nucleotides read TGTGCCAGCAGCTTGTTGGATCTCCTGACAGATACGCAGTATTTT.

This clonotype was found many times. The V gene is TRBV12-3 or TRBV12-4, the J gene TRBJ1-4; no firm D call. The CDR3 has 14 amino acids. Trimming cost V 4 bases and J 0 bases, with 6 bases left between them. The CDR3 region is CASSYGATNEKLFF. CDR3 sequence (DNA): TGTGCCAGCAGTTACGGTGCAACTAATGAAAAACTGTTTTTT.

This clonotype was found a few times. The rearrangement joins TRBV6-5 to TRBJ2-5, with D maybe TRBD2 (5 bases). This CDR3 has 12 residues. Germline lookup yields CDR1 MNHEY and CDR2 SVGAGI. Trimming removed 6 bases at V and 7 bases at J, with 12 bases between. The CDR3 here is CASRPARGTQYF. The CDR3 DNA follows: TGTGCCAGCAGACCCGCCCGGGGGACCCAGTACTTC.

At least ten counts were recorded for this clonotype. This chain uses TRBV7-8 with TRBJ1-4; no clear D gene. Germline V gene data show CDR1 as SGHVS and CDR2 as FQNEAQ. Trimming took off 4 bases at V and 0 bases at J, with 9 bases between the two ends. The CDR3 has 15 amino acids. The CDR3 coding sequence is TGTGCCAGCAGCTCCGAGGAGGCAACTAATGAAAAACTGTTTTTT. Translation: CASSSEEATNEKLFF.

Ten or more counts support this clonotype. The chain recombines TRBV5-1 with TRBJ1-2; 7 positions match TRBD1. Germline-derived CDR1 and CDR2 are SGHRS and YFSETQ. V shed 2 bases and J 5 bases; nucleotides not matched to a gene: 9. The CDR3 loop spans 15 amino acids. This chain's CDR3 is CASSLNGGTAYGYTF. CDR3 DNA sequence: TGCGCCAGCAGCTTAAACGGAGGGACAGCGTATGGCTACACCTTC.

This clonotype was seen at least ten times. J is TRBJ2-7 and V is TRBV7-8; no definite D call. Germline CDR1 is SGHVS and CDR2 is FQNEAQ. Trimming cost V 1 base and J 3 bases, with 7 bases left between them. The CDR3 totals 13 residues. The CDR3 DNA sequence: TGTGCCAGCAGCTTAGGGACCAACTACGAGCAGTACTTC. Translation: CASSLGTNYEQYF.

This clonotype was recorded many times. V gene TRBV6-1 combines with J gene TRBJ1-1, with 7 bases fitting TRBD1. The trim removed 2 bases at V and 1 base at J, leaving 13 bases unmatched. This CDR3 region has 18 residues. The germline V gene encodes CDR1 MNHNS and CDR2 SASEGT. CDR3 DNA sequence: TGTGCCAGCAGTGAATGGGGCGTCAGGGGGAAGAAGAACACTGAAGCTTTCTTT. Protein sequence: CASSEWGVRGKKNTEAFF.

Of note for this clonotype: A far larger clone is just one base off, so this is likely a read error. The V and J genes are TRBV6-2 or TRBV6-3 and TRBJ2-2, with D perhaps TRBD2 (5 bases). The CDR3 is made up of 14 amino acids. Germline CDR1 reads MNHEY; CDR2 reads SVGEGT. The CDR3 loop is CASSSSQDTGKLFF. The CDR3, as DNA: TGTGCCAGCAGTTCGTCTCAAGACACCGGGAAGCTGTTTTTT.

Details on this clonotype: With only one base between it and a far larger clone, this is likely a read error. The chain joins TRBV6-2 or TRBV6-3 to TRBJ2-7, with D tentatively TRBD2 (5 bases). Trimming took 2 bases from V and 6 from J, leaving 8 bases between them. CDR1 is MNHEY and CDR2 is SVGEGT in the germline V gene. The length of the CDR3 is 12 residues. DNA for the CDR3: TGTGCCAGCAGTTACGGGAGCCCCGAGCAGTACTTC. Amino acids: CASSYGSPEQYF.

This clonotype was observed at least ten times. The V and J genes are TRBV19 and TRBJ2-7; 8 nucleotides line up with TRBD1. This CDR3 spans 15 amino acids. Germline assignment: CDR1 LNHDA and CDR2 SQIVND (reference sequence). Unmatched junction bases numbered 7, after V lost 5 bases and J lost 1 base. CDR3 nucleotides: TGTGCCAGTAGTCCCCGGACAGGGATATCCTACGAGCAGTACTTC. Encoded protein: CASSPRTGISYEQYF. Full variable domain (rest looked up from reference TRBV19 and TRBJ2-7): DGGITQSPKYLFRKEGQNVTLSCEQNLNHDAMYWYRQDPGQGLRLIYYSQIVNDFQKGDIAEGYSVSREKKESFPLTVTSAQKNPTAFYLCASSPRTGISYEQYFGPGTRLTVT.

In its sample, this clonotype was seen many times. The V and J genes are TRBV20-1 and TRBJ2-5, with TRBD1 identical over 10 bases. V dropped 5 bases and J dropped 1; count of bases not matched to a gene: 7. CDR1 is DFQATT and CDR2 is SNEGSKA in the germline V gene (reference sequence). The CDR3 contains 15 residues. The CDR3 is CSAGTGELFQETQYF. DNA for the CDR3: TGCAGTGCTGGGACAGGGGAACTCTTCCAAGAGACCCAGTACTTC.

J is TRBJ2-3 and V is TRBV28; D is uncertain. This CDR3 spans 13 amino acids. Germline V gene sequence: CDR1 MDHEN, CDR2 SYDVKM. The germline V and J ends were trimmed by 1 base and 0 bases, with 2 bases remaining between them. The CDR3 nucleotides read TGTGCCAGCAGTTTATTCAGCACAGATACGCAGTATTTT. It encodes CASSLFSTDTQYF.